This T cell receptor beta chain was recovered during a study of early T cells in non-severe SARS-CoV-2 infection. Study-wide points: Matching results from VDJdb favored anti-spike CD8 responses, leaving private and CD4 specificities undetected.

Germline CDR1 reads ENHRY; CDR2 reads SYGVKD. The CDR3 has 15 residues. The V segment lost 6 bases and the J segment 4 bases; nucleotides outside the gene matches: 6. Concerning this clonotype itself: Its antigen is currently unknown.

Each CDR3 protein gets one entry after TCRdb re-called the 5' RACE reads with MiXCR. The sample records some 60,000 distinct CDR3 sequences, roughly a tenth being singletons. The TCR originated in an adult who was a healthcare worker with PCR-confirmed SARS-CoV-2 infection or an uninfected control (not recorded which). The chain combines TRBV10-3 with TRBJ2-5, with 12 bases fitting TRBD1. The sequenced sample was whole blood. The CDR3 region is CAIRLGQGASETQYF. DNA of the CDR3: TGTGCCATCAGACTGGGACAGGGGGCCTCAGAGACCCAGTACTTC.